This T cell receptor beta chain was found in a study of blood T cell repertoires in COVID-19. Per the study methods: Using reference gene primer amplification, nucleated cell counts were estimated. Some clones are missing from TCRdb's copy, which holds only in-frame ones; the method was immunoSEQ multiplex PCR. V and J calls and clone size come straight from that table; D and trimming were deduced from the DNA. Of some 150,000 clones in the sample, over 80% were seen once. Germline V gene sequence: CDR1 SGHRS, CDR2 YFSETQ. The V gene end was trimmed by 0 bases and the J gene end by 10 bases; junction bases not matched to a gene: 8. This CDR3 region has 15 residues.

Sequencing was carried out using PBMCs or T cells enriched from blood (not recorded which). The origin of this receptor is a woman in her forties or fifties who had recovered from COVID-19. This chain connects TRBV5-1 to TRBJ2-1; the match to TRBD2 covers 9 bases. Written as DNA, the CDR3 is TGCGCCAGCAGCTTGGGGCGGGAGGGCCTTGGAGAGCAGTTCTTC. It yields the protein CASSLGREGLGEQFF.